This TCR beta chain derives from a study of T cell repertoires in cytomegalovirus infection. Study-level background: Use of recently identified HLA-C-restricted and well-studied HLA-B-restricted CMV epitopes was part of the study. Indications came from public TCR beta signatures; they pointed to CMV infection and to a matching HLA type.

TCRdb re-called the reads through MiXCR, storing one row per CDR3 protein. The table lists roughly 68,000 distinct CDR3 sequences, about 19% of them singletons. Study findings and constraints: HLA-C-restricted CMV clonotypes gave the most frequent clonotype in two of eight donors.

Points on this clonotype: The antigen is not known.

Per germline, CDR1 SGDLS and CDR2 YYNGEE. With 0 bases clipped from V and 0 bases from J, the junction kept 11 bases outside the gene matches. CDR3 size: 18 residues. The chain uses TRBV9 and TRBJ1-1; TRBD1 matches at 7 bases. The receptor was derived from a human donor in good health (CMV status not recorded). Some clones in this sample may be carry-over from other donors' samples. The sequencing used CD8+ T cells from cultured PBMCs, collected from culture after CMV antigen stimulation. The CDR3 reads CASSVEAGTEVMNTEAFF. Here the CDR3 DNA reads TGTGCCAGCAGCGTAGAGGCTGGGACAGAAGTAATGAACACTGAAGCTTTCTTT. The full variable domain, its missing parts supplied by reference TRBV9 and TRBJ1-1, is DSGVTQTPKHLITATGQRVTLRCSPRSGDLSVYWYQQSLDQGLQFLIQYYNGEERAKGNILERFSAQQFPDLHSELNLSSLELGDSALYFCASSVEAGTEVMNTEAFFGQGTRLTVV.